This TCR beta chain comes out of a study of HIV-infected children after antiretroviral therapy interruption. The germline gives CDR1 LNHNV, CDR2 YYDKDF (reference sequence). The CDR3 loop spans 17 amino acids. V lost 3 bases, J lost 1 base, and 7 bases stayed unmatched. Broader study findings: Naive CD4+ Gini coefficient rose by interruption end, suggesting clonal expansion.

Treatment meaning: PENTA 11 planned treatment interruption arm or continuous ART arm. At least ten counts were recorded for this clonotype. Its antigen is not identified. RNA-based 3' RACE libraries used unique molecular identifiers. TCRdb called the 3' RACE reads again in MiXCR, with one record for every CDR3 protein. The sample consists of about 40,000 distinct CDR3 sequences, more than 6.5% of them appearing once. Sequenced material: CD45RA+ CD4+ T cells from PBMCs, pooled from several time points, taken from a donor given antiretroviral therapy, either interrupted or continuous. Indicated subset: naive CD4+ CD45RA+ CD45RO- T cells. This clonotype was obtained from a pool of human donors with HIV. The chain joins TRBV15 to TRBJ1-5; 9 bases are shared with TRBD1. The CDR3 region is CATSRGKQGASNQPQHF. The CDR3 coding sequence is TGTGCCACCAGCAGGGGGAAACAGGGGGCGAGCAATCAGCCCCAGCATTTT.